A selection of T cell receptor beta chains follows, all from one sample in a study of blood T cell repertoires in COVID-19. Here immunoSEQ multiplex PCR was the method, and the copy in TCRdb shows in-frame clones only, minus some. Seen here are about 44,000 clones, around four fifths observed once, and the top ten hold around 44%. Material: peripheral blood. The receptors derive from a human donor in a cohort sampled during active COVID-19. Both conserved end residues are part of each CDR3. Fields, in order: D gene, J gene, clone size, V gene, CDR3 protein, CDR3 DNA. D genes are given only for firm matches. The listing skips clone size in some rows; elsewhere it reads once, few, many or a size class.

d_call: NA; j_call: TRBJ2-7; clone_size: NA; v_call: TRBV18; cdr3_aa: CASSPPSGAYEQYF; cdr3_nt: TGTGCCAGCTCACCACCGTCGGGGGCCTACGAGCAGTACTTC
d_call: TRBD2; j_call: TRBJ2-5; clone_size: NA; v_call: TRBV2; cdr3_aa: CASSDGLAGGGVETQYF; cdr3_nt: TGTGCCAGCAGTGATGGACTAGCGGGGGGCGGAGTGGAGACCCAGTACTTC
d_call: NA; j_call: TRBJ2-2; clone_size: few; v_call: TRBV11-2; cdr3_aa: CASNLQGSGELFF; cdr3_nt: TGTGCCAGCAACTTGCAGGGATCCGGGGAGCTGTTTTTT
d_call: NA; j_call: TRBJ2-1; clone_size: once; v_call: TRBV7-3; cdr3_aa: CASSFIGDEQFF; cdr3_nt: TGTGCCAGCAGCTTTATAGGAGATGAGCAGTTCTTC
d_call: TRBD1; j_call: TRBJ1-1; clone_size: NA; v_call: TRBV6-5; cdr3_aa: CASKIIQGEGTEAFF; cdr3_nt: TGTGCCAGCAAGATAATACAGGGGGAAGGAACTGAAGCTTTCTTT
d_call: TRBD1; j_call: TRBJ1-6; clone_size: NA; v_call: TRBV19; cdr3_aa: CASSSNRGGNSPLHF; cdr3_nt: TGTGCCAGTAGTTCCAACAGGGGGGGAAATTCACCCCTCCACTTT
d_call: NA; j_call: TRBJ2-2; clone_size: few; v_call: TRBV28; cdr3_aa: CASSQINTGELFF; cdr3_nt: TGTGCCAGCAGTCAAATTAACACCGGGGAGCTGTTTTTT
d_call: TRBD1; j_call: TRBJ2-2; clone_size: NA; v_call: TRBV10-3; cdr3_aa: CAISDRGSNTGELFF; cdr3_nt: TGTGCCATCAGTGACAGGGGGTCGAACACCGGGGAGCTGTTTTTT
d_call: NA; j_call: TRBJ1-2; clone_size: NA; v_call: TRBV24-1; cdr3_aa: CATSDLIEGYTF; cdr3_nt: TGTGCCACCAGTGATTTGATAGAGGGCTACACCTTC
d_call: TRBD2; j_call: TRBJ2-7; clone_size: NA; v_call: TRBV6-2/TRBV6-3; cdr3_aa: CASSYGGGAYEQYF; cdr3_nt: TGTGCCAGCAGTTACGGGGGAGGGGCCTACGAGCAGTACTTC
d_call: NA; j_call: TRBJ1-5; clone_size: NA; v_call: TRBV2; cdr3_aa: CADSENSNQPQHF; cdr3_nt: TGTGCCGACAGCGAGAATAGCAATCAGCCCCAGCATTTT
d_call: NA; j_call: TRBJ1-2; clone_size: NA; v_call: TRBV20-1; cdr3_aa: CSASGRGDYGYTF; cdr3_nt: TGCAGTGCTAGTGGTCGGGGTGACTATGGCTACACCTTC
d_call: NA; j_call: TRBJ1-1; clone_size: NA; v_call: TRBV4-3; cdr3_aa: CASSQQDSLDTEAFF; cdr3_nt: TGCGCCAGCAGCCAACAGGACAGTCTGGATACTGAAGCTTTCTTT
d_call: TRBD2; j_call: TRBJ2-7; clone_size: NA; v_call: TRBV12-3/TRBV12-4; cdr3_aa: CATRSAGVWEQYF; cdr3_nt: TGTGCCACTCGCTCGGCGGGGGTCTGGGAGCAGTACTTC
d_call: NA; j_call: TRBJ1-2; clone_size: few; v_call: TRBV12-3/TRBV12-4; cdr3_aa: CASSFTGTYGYTF; cdr3_nt: TGTGCCAGCAGTTTTACAGGGACCTATGGCTACACCTTC
d_call: TRBD1; j_call: TRBJ2-2; clone_size: NA; v_call: TRBV7-8; cdr3_aa: CASSLVGQGRTRTGELFF; cdr3_nt: TGTGCCAGCAGCTTAGTAGGACAGGGTCGGACGAGGACCGGGGAGCTGTTTTTT
d_call: TRBD1; j_call: TRBJ2-5; clone_size: NA; v_call: TRBV24-1; cdr3_aa: CATSGTGGAETQYF; cdr3_nt: TGTGCCACCAGTGGGACAGGGGGGGCCGAGACCCAGTACTTC
d_call: NA; j_call: TRBJ2-7; clone_size: NA; v_call: TRBV4-3; cdr3_aa: CASSQGLPPGGYEQYF; cdr3_nt: TGCGCCAGCAGCCAGGGTTTACCCCCCGGGGGTTACGAGCAGTACTTC
d_call: NA; j_call: TRBJ2-5; clone_size: NA; v_call: TRBV5-6; cdr3_aa: CASSPGEETQYF; cdr3_nt: TGTGCCAGCAGCCCCGGTGAAGAGACCCAGTACTTC
d_call: TRBD2; j_call: TRBJ2-3; clone_size: once; v_call: TRBV20-1; cdr3_aa: CSASKAGGPGDTQYF; cdr3_nt: TGCAGTGCTAGTAAGGCGGGGGGGCCGGGAGATACGCAGTATTTT
d_call: NA; j_call: TRBJ2-4; clone_size: NA; v_call: TRBV10-3; cdr3_aa: CAISEVRGAENIQYF; cdr3_nt: TGTGCCATCAGTGAGGTTCGGGGGGCGGAAAACATTCAGTACTTC
d_call: NA; j_call: TRBJ1-4; clone_size: NA; v_call: TRBV2; cdr3_aa: CASSPWTVQVDEKLFF; cdr3_nt: TGTGCCAGCAGTCCTTGGACAGTTCAAGTTGATGAAAAACTGTTTTTT